The rows below give T cell receptor beta chains drawn from one sample of a study of regulatory T cells in long-lasting Graves disease. TCRdb re-called the multiplex PCR reads with MiXCR, one entry per CDR3 protein. The top ten hold approximately 11% of the sample, which has 400,000 to 450,000 distinct CDR3 sequences, around 15% seen once. These records were also assigned to another study, of T cells in Graves' hyperthyroidism and ophthalmopathy.

The sequencing here drew on peripheral blood mononuclear cells (PBMCs), taken at new diagnosis, from a patient treated with antithyroid drugs. All receptors come from a woman in her twenties or thirties with Graves disease. Each CDR3 is given with its conserved first and last residue. D genes are given only for firm matches. Only some rows state a clone size, as once, few, many or a class for expanded clones.

v_gene	abundance	d_gene	j_gene	CDR3nt	CDR3aa
TRBV2	-	TRBD2	TRBJ2-7	TGTGCCAGCAGTAGAGCGGGATTCTACGAGCAGTACTTC	CASSRAGFYEQYF
TRBV7-9	many	TRBD2	TRBJ2-7	TGTGCCAGCAGCTCAAGACTAGCGAGCTCCTACGAGCAGTACTTC	CASSSRLASSYEQYF
TRBV5-1	-	TRBD1	TRBJ1-1	TGCGCCAGCAGCGTTACGAGGGGACAGGCAGTGGACACTGAAGCTTTCTTT	CASSVTRGQAVDTEAFF
TRBV5-1	-	TRBD1	TRBJ2-7	TGCGCCAGCAGCTTCCGGGGACAGGGTGGCCACGAGCAGTACTTC	CASSFRGQGGHEQYF
TRBV7-3	once	-	TRBJ2-5	TGTGCCAGCTGCTTAATCCACGAGACCCAGTACTTC	CASCLIHETQYF
TRBV19	-	TRBD2	TRBJ2-1	TGTGCCAGTAGTATCTCGCTAGCGGGTTACAATGAGCAGTTCTTC	CASSISLAGYNEQFF
TRBV12-3/TRBV12-4	many	-	TRBJ1-2	TGTGCCAGCAGTCCTAAGCTAGGGTGGATTGGCTACACCTTC	CASSPKLGWIGYTF
TRBV20-1	many	TRBD2	TRBJ2-3	TGCAGTGCGAGGGGCGGACTAGCGGGAAGCACAGATACGCAGTATTTT	CSARGGLAGSTDTQYF
TRBV4-1	few	TRBD1	TRBJ2-5	TGCGCCAGCAGCCAAAGTGATTACAGGGGCGAATTCGAGACCCAGTACTTC	CASSQSDYRGEFETQYF
TRBV12-3/TRBV12-4	many	-	TRBJ1-4	TGTGCCAGCAGCCCCCGGGGTTCTAATGAAAAACTGTTTTTT	CASSPRGSNEKLFF
TRBV29-1	few	-	TRBJ2-4	TGCAGCGCCCTCCAGGGGACCCCCGAAAACATCCAGTACTTC	CSALQGTPENIQYF
TRBV2	many	-	TRBJ1-2	TGTGCCAGCAGTTTGGGCCAGGGAGATGGCTACACCTTC	CASSLGQGDGYTF
TRBV7-2	many	-	TRBJ2-3	TGTGCCAGCAGCCGTGACCCTAGCGAGAATACGCAGTATTTT	CASSRDPSENTQYF
TRBV6-2/TRBV6-3	few	-	TRBJ1-2	TGTGCCAGTTCACCGGGACTGCACTATGGCTACACCTTC	CASSPGLHYGYTF
TRBV29-1	-	-	TRBJ2-6	TGCAGCGTAGGACCGTTCTCTGGGGCCAACGTCCTGACTTTC	CSVGPFSGANVLTF
TRBV20-1	-	TRBD1	TRBJ2-7	TGCAGTGCTAGAGACCCCGGGACAGAGGACCTCCTGCAGTACTTC	CSARDPGTEDLLQYF
TRBV18	many	TRBD2	TRBJ2-7	TGTGCCAGCTCACTCTACATAGCGGGAGAAGGCGAGCAGTACTTC	CASSLYIAGEGEQYF
TRBV3-1	many	TRBD2	TRBJ2-1	TGTGCCAGCAGACCGGGACTAGCGGGAGATGAGCAGTTCTTC	CASRPGLAGDEQFF
TRBV5-6	-	-	TRBJ1-5	TGTGCCAGCAGCTACGGTGGGTTCAATCAGCCCCAGCATTTT	CASSYGGFNQPQHF
TRBV2	many	TRBD2	TRBJ2-2	TGTGCCAGCAGTGAGGGACTAGCGGGGGGCAAGGGGGAGCTGTTTTTT	CASSEGLAGGKGELFF
TRBV30	-	-	TRBJ2-7	TGTGCCTGGAGTGTACGATTGCGCCTAAGTAGCTCCTACGAGCAGTACTTC	CAWSVRLRLSSSYEQYF
TRBV30	many	TRBD1	TRBJ1-1	TGTGCCTGGAGTGTACGGGGGACAGTGCACACTGAAGCTTTCTTT	CAWSVRGTVHTEAFF
TRBV24-1	many	-	TRBJ2-1	TGTGCCACCAGTGAAATGGGGGTTTATGAGCAGTTCTTC	CATSEMGVYEQFF
TRBV7-9	many	TRBD2	TRBJ2-3	TGTGCCAGCAGCCCTGGGACTAGCGGCGCAGATACGCAGTATTTT	CASSPGTSGADTQYF
TRBV6-2/TRBV6-3	-	TRBD1	TRBJ1-5	TGTGCCAGCAGCTTGACAGGGGAAGCGAATCAGCCCCAGCATTTT	CASSLTGEANQPQHF
TRBV25-1	-	-	TRBJ2-3	TGTGCCAGCAGTGAAGACCGGAACACAGATACGCAGTATTTT	CASSEDRNTDTQYF
TRBV5-4	-	TRBD1	TRBJ2-7	TGTGCCAGCAGTCAAGCCCAGGGGGACTACGAGCAGTACTTC	CASSQAQGDYEQYF
TRBV2	few	-	TRBJ2-1	TGTGCCAGCAGTGAAGGGGGGGACACCCGGCAGTTCTTC	CASSEGGDTRQFF
TRBV5-5	many	-	TRBJ1-1	TGTGCCAGCAGTAATGGGGCGAACACTGAAGCTTTCTTT	CASSNGANTEAFF
TRBV27	few	-	TRBJ1-2	TGTGCCAGCAGCCAAAAGGGGAACTCTAACTATGGCTACACCTTC	CASSQKGNSNYGYTF
TRBV18	many	TRBD2	TRBJ2-3	TGTGCCAGCTCACCCCGACTAGCGGCTAGCACAGATACGCAGTATTTT	CASSPRLAASTDTQYF
TRBV7-2	-	TRBD1	TRBJ1-1	TGTGCCAGCAGCTTAGTCGTCGGGGTCAGGGGGCATGGCACTGAAGCTTTCTTT	CASSLVVGVRGHGTEAFF
TRBV28	few	-	TRBJ1-1	TGTGCCAGCAGTTTAAGGGGGGGGAGGACTGAAGCTTTCTTT	CASSLRGGRTEAFF
TRBV12-3/TRBV12-4	many	-	TRBJ2-3	TGTGCCAGCAAACGGACTAGCACAGATACGCAGTATTTT	CASKRTSTDTQYF
TRBV15	-	-	TRBJ2-1	TGTGCCACTCACCGCTCCAGTGGCTCGGTGAGGGGCAATGAGCAGTTCTTC	CATHRSSGSVRGNEQFF
TRBV28	many	-	TRBJ2-2	TGTGCCAGCACCTCCGTCAGGGACAACACCGGGGAGCTGTTTTTT	CASTSVRDNTGELFF
TRBV24-1	-	-	TRBJ1-5	TGTGCCACCAGTGACGCCGGGGGAACGCCGGGGCAGCCCCAGCATTTT	CATSDAGGTPGQPQHF
TRBV12-5	many	-	TRBJ2-1	TGTGCTAGTGGTTTGTCTACGACTACACACTCTAGCTCCTACAATGAGCAGTTCTTC	CASGLSTTTHSSSYNEQFF
TRBV12-3/TRBV12-4	many	-	TRBJ2-7	TGTGCCAGCAGCCCCCTGGGGGGTTACGCCTACGAGCAGTACTTC	CASSPLGGYAYEQYF
TRBV27	many	-	TRBJ2-2	TGTGCCAGCAGCCTACAGGGCGACACCGGGGAGCTGTTTTTT	CASSLQGDTGELFF
TRBV7-3	many	TRBD2	TRBJ2-3	TGTGCCAGCAGTCCGGGTTATGGGACTAGCGGGAGTAGGAGCACAGATACGCAGTATTTT	CASSPGYGTSGSRSTDTQYF
TRBV6-2/TRBV6-3	many	TRBD2	TRBJ2-5	TGTGCCAGCAGACCCCCGGGACTAGCACAAGAGACCCAGTACTTC	CASRPPGLAQETQYF
TRBV27	-	-	TRBJ2-1	TGTGCCAGCAGTTCGGGAGCGGGCCTAACATACAATGAGCAGTTCTTC	CASSSGAGLTYNEQFF
TRBV12-3/TRBV12-4	many	TRBD2	TRBJ2-3	TGTGCCAGCAGGAGCGGGAGGCACACAGATACGCAGTATTTT	CASRSGRHTDTQYF
TRBV27	-	-	TRBJ2-6	TGTGCCAGCAGTTTATCGCCAGCGAGCTCTGGGGCCAACGTCCTGACTTTC	CASSLSPASSGANVLTF